These T cell receptor beta chains were read from a single sample in a study of T cell responses to AZD1222 COVID-19 vaccine. The repertoire was sequenced with immunoSEQ multiplex PCR; TCRdb's copy has only in-frame clones and lacks some. This table holds about 88,000 clones, 70% to 90% found once. Sequences were derived from peripheral blood, sampled 28 days after the second AZD1222 dose. These receptors came from an adult who received the AZD1222 COVID-19 vaccine. Both conserved end residues are part of each CDR3. The D gene is left open where the match is weak. Clone size is stated in some rows and not others, as once, few, many or a class when expanded.

d_gene	v_gene	j_gene	abundance	CDR3aa	CDR3nt
-	TRBV6-6	TRBJ1-1	-	CASRVDRAEAFF	TGTGCCAGCAGGGTGGACAGAGCTGAAGCTTTCTTT
TRBD1	TRBV7-8	TRBJ1-1	-	CASSSRTGGNTEAFF	TGTGCCAGCAGCTCCCGGACAGGTGGAAACACTGAAGCTTTCTTT
-	TRBV2	TRBJ1-4	-	CAIAGTSTEKLFF	TGTGCCATCGCCGGGACATCGACTGAAAAACTGTTTTTT
TRBD1	TRBV19	TRBJ1-2	-	CAARTGGSGYTF	TGTGCCGCCCGAACAGGGGGCTCTGGCTACACCTTC
-	TRBV5-1	TRBJ2-7	-	CASSSTYEQYF	TGCGCCAGCAGCTCAACCTACGAGCAGTACTTC
TRBD1	TRBV2	TRBJ2-2	-	CASSEARQGTGELFF	TGTGCCAGCAGTGAAGCCCGACAGGGCACCGGGGAGCTGTTTTTT
-	TRBV12-3/TRBV12-4	TRBJ1-3	-	CASTRGGRNTIYF	TGTGCCAGCACCCGGGGGGGCCGAAACACCATATATTTT
-	TRBV9	TRBJ2-1	-	CASSVDGGTYNEQFF	TGTGCCAGCAGCGTAGACGGGGGCACCTACAATGAGCAGTTCTTC
-	TRBV7-8	TRBJ2-1	-	CASSLGTGRQFF	TGTGCCAGCAGCTTAGGCACGGGGCGGCAGTTCTTC
-	TRBV15	TRBJ1-5	once	CATSRGTGRSNQPQHF	TGTGCCACCAGCAGAGGGACCGGCAGGAGCAATCAGCCCCAGCATTTT
TRBD2	TRBV11-1	TRBJ2-5	once	CASSPTSGGETQYF	TGTGCCAGCAGCCCTACTAGCGGGGGAGAGACCCAGTACTTC
-	TRBV10-3	TRBJ1-1	-	CAISEGGGGTEAFF	TGTGCCATCAGTGAAGGAGGGGGGGGCACTGAAGCTTTCTTT
TRBD1	TRBV3-1/TRBV3-2	TRBJ1-1	-	CASRPGQLNTEAFF	TGTGCCAGCAGACCGGGACAGTTGAACACTGAAGCTTTCTTT
-	TRBV19	TRBJ1-1	-	CASSIFDMRTEAFF	TGTGCCAGTAGTATATTTGATATGAGGACTGAAGCTTTCTTT
-	TRBV7-6	TRBJ1-3	-	CASSLPRRGNTIYF	TGTGCCAGCAGCCTACCCCGCCGGGGAAACACCATATATTTT
TRBD1	TRBV6-5	TRBJ1-2	-	CASTSTGDGYTF	TGTGCCAGCACCTCGACAGGGGATGGCTACACCTTC
-	TRBV3-1/TRBV3-2	TRBJ1-1	-	CASSQVQGRKAFF	TGTGCCAGCAGCCAAGTCCAGGGGAGGAAGGCTTTCTTT
-	TRBV30	TRBJ1-2	-	CAWKRLRGYTF	TGTGCCTGGAAACGGCTCCGAGGCTACACCTTC
-	TRBV10-3	TRBJ1-5	-	CAISEGSQPQHF	TGTGCCATCAGTGAGGGGAGTCAGCCCCAGCATTTT
-	TRBV4-2	TRBJ1-4	-	CASSQGGGRGEKLFF	TGTGCCAGCAGCCAAGGCGGGGGGCGCGGTGAAAAACTGTTTTTT
TRBD1	TRBV11-2	TRBJ2-1	-	CASSPGTGTYNEQFF	TGTGCCAGCAGCCCCGGGACAGGGACTTACAATGAGCAGTTCTTC
-	TRBV5-8	TRBJ2-7	-	CASSRGPAYEQYF	TGTGCCAGCAGCCGAGGGCCCGCCTATGAGCAGTACTTC
-	TRBV18	TRBJ2-7	few	CASSPPGRAQSYEQYF	TGTGCCAGCTCACCACCGGGCAGGGCACAGTCGTACGAGCAGTACTTC